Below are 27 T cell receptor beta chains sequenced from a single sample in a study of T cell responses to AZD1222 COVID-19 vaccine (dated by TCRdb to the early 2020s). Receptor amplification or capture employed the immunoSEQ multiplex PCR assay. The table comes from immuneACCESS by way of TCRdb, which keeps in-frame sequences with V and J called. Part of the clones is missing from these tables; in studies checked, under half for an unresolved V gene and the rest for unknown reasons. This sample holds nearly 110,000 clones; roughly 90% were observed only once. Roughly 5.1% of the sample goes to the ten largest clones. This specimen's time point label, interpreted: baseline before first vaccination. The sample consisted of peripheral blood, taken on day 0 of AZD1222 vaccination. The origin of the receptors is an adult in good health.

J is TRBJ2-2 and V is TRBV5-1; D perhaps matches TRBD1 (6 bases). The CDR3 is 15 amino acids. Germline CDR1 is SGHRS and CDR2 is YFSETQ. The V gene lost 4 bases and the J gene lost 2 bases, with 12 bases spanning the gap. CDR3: CASSARTENTGELFF. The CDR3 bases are TGCGCCAGCAGCGCACGGACAGAAAACACCGGGGAGCTGTTTTTT.

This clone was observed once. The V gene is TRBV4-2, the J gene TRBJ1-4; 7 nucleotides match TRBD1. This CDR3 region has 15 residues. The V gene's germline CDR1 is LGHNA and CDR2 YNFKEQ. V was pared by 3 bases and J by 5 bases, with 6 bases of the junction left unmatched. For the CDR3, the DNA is TGTGCCAGCAGCCAGGAACAGGGGTGGAATGAAAAACTGTTTTTT. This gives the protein CASSQEQGWNEKLFF.

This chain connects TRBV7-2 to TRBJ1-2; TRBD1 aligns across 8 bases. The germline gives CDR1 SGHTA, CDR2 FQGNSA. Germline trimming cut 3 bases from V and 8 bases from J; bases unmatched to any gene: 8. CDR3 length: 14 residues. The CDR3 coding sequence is TGTGCCAGCAGCTTGGACAGGGAGAGGGGAGGCTACACCTTC. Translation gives CASSLDRERGGYTF.

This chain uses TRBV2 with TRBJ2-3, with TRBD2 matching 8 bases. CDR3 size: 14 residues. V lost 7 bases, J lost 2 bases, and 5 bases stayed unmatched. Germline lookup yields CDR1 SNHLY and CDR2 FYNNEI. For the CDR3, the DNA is TGTGCCAGCATTGGGACTAGGGACACAGATACGCAGTATTTT. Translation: CASIGTRDTDTQYF.

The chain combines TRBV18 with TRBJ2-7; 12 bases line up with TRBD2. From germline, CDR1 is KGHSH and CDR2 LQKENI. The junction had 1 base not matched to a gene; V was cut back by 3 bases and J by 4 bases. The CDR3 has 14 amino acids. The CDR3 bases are TGTGCCAGCTCACCGACTAGCGGGAGTTACGAGCAGTACTTC. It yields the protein CASSPTSGSYEQYF.

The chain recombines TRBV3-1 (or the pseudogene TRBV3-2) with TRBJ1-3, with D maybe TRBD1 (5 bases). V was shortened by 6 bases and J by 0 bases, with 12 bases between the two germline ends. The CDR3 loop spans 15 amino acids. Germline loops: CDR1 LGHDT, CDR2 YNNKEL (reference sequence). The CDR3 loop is CASRSQGDSGNTIYF. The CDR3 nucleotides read TGTGCCAGCAGGTCCCAAGGGGACTCTGGAAACACCATATATTTT.

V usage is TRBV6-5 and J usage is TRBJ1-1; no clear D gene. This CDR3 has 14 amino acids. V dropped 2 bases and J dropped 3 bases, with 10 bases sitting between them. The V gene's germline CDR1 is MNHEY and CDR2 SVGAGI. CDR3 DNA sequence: TGTGCCAGCAGTTACGACGGAACCCACACTGAAGCTTTCTTT. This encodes CASSYDGTHTEAFF.

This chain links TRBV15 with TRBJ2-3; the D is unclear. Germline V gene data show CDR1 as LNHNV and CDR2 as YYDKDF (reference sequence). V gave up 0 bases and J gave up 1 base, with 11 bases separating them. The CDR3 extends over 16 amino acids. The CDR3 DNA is TGTGCCACCAGCAGAGATTCGGGCGCCGGCACAGATACGCAGTATTTT. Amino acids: CATSRDSGAGTDTQYF.

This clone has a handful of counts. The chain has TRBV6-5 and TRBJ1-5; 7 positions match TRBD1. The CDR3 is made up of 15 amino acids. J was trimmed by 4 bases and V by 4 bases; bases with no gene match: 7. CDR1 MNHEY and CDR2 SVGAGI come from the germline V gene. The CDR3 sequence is CASSSRQGSNQPQHF. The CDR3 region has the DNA TGTGCCAGCAGTTCGAGACAGGGATCTAATCAGCCCCAGCATTTT.

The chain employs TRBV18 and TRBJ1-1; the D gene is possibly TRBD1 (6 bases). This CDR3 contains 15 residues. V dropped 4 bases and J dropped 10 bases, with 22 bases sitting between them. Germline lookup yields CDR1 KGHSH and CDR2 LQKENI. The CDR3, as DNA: TGTGCCAGCTCACTTCAGGATACAGGGTCCTCTTCAGCTTTCTTT. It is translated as CASSLQDTGSSSAFF.

The CDR3 loop reads CASSVLGANTEAFF. The CDR3 coding sequence is TGTGCCAGCAGCGTATTGGGGGCAAACACTGAAGCTTTCTTT. The V gene is TRBV9, the J gene TRBJ1-1; D may be TRBD1 (6 bases). This CDR3 is built from 14 residues. Looked up from germline, CDR1 is SGDLS and CDR2 is YYNGEE. Trimming took 1 base from V and 2 from J, leaving 9 bases between them.

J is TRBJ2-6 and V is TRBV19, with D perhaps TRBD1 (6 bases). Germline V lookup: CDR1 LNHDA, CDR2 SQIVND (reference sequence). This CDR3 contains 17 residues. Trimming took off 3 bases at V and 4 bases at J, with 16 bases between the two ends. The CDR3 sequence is CASSIRTALSGANVLTF. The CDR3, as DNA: TGTGCCAGTAGTATTAGGACAGCCTTATCCGGGGCCAACGTCCTGACTTTC.

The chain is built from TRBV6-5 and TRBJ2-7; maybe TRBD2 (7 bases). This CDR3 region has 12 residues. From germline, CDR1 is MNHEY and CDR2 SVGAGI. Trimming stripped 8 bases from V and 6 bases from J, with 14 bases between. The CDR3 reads CASGGRETEQYF. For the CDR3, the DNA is TGTGCCAGCGGGGGGCGGGAGACCGAGCAGTACTTC.

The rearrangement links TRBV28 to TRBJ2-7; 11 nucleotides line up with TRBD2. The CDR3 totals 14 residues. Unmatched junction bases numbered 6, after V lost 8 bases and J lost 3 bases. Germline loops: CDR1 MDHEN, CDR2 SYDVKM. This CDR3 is CASGTSGSRYEQYF. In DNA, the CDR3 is TGTGCCAGCGGAACTAGCGGGAGTCGCTACGAGCAGTACTTC.

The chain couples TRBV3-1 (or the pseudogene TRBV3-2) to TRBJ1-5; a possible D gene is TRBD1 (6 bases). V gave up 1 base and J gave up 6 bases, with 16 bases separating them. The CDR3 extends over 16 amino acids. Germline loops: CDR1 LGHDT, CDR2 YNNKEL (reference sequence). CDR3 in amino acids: CASSQGFGGRGQPQHF. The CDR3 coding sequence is TGTGCCAGCAGCCAAGGTTTCGGGGGCCGCGGTCAGCCCCAGCATTTT.

CDR3 bases: TGCACCAGCAGCCCATGCCGCTGCTATGGCTACACCTTC. Translating it yields CTSSPCRCYGYTF. This rearrangement joins TRBV1 to TRBJ1-2. TRBV1 is given as a pseudogene. This CDR3 has 13 residues.

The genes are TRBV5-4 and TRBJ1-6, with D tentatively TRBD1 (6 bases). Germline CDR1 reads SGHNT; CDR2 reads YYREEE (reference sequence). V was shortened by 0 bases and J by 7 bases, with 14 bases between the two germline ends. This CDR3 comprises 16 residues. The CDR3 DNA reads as TGTGCCAGCAGCTTGGAACTAAACAGGGTGAATTCACCCCTCCACTTT. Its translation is CASSLELNRVNSPLHF.

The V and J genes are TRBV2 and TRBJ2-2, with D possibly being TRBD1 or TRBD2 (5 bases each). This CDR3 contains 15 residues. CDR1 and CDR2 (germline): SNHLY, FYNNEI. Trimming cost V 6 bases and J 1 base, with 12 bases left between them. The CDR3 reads CASRAGTLNTGELFF. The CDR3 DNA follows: TGTGCCAGCAGGGCCGGGACCTTGAACACCGGGGAGCTGTTTTTT.

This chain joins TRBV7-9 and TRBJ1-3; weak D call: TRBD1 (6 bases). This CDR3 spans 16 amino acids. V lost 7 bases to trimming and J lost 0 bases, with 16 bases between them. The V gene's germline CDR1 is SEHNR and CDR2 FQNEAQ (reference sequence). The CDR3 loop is CASTSQGLNSGNTIYF. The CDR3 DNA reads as TGTGCCAGCACCTCGCAGGGGCTAAACTCTGGAAACACCATATATTTT.

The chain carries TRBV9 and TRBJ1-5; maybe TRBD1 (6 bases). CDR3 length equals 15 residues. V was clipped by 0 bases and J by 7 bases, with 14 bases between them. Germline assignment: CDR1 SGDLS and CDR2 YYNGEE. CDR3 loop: CASSVGGDRQQPQHF. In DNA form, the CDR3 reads TGTGCCAGCAGCGTAGGGGGCGACAGGCAACAGCCCCAGCATTTT.

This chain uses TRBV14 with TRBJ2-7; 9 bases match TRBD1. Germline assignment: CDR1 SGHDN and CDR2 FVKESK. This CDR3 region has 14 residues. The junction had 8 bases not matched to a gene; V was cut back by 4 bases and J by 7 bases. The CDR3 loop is CASSPRTGAGEQYF. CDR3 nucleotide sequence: TGTGCCAGCAGCCCCCGGACAGGGGCGGGGGAGCAGTACTTC.

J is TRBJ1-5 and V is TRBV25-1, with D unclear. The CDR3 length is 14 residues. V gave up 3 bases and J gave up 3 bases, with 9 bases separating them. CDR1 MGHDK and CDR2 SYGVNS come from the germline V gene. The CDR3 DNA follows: TGTGCCAGCAGTGACAACTCGATCAATCAGCCCCAGCATTTT. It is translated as CASSDNSINQPQHF.

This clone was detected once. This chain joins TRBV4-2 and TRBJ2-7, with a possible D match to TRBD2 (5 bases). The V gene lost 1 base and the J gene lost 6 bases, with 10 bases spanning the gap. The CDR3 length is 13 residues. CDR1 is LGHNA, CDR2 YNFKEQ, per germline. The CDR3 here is CASSQVRAREQYF. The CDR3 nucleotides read TGTGCCAGCAGCCAAGTGAGGGCCCGCGAGCAGTACTTC.

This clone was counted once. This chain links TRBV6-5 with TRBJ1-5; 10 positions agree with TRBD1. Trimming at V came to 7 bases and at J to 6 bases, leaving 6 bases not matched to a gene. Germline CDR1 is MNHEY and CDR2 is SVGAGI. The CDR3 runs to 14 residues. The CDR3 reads CASMPGTGVQPQHF. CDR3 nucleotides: TGTGCCAGCATGCCCGGGACAGGGGTTCAGCCCCAGCATTTT.

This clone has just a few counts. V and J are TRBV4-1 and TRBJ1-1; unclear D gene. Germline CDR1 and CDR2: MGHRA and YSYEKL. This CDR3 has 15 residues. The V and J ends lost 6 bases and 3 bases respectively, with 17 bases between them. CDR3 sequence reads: CASRGSRARDTEAFF. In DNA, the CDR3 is TGCGCCAGCAGAGGCTCAAGGGCGAGAGACACTGAAGCTTTCTTT.

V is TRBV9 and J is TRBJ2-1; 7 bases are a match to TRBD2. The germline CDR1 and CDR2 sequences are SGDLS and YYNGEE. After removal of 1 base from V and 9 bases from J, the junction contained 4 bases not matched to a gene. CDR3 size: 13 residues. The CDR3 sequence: CASSVTGGSEQFF. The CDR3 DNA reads TGTGCCAGCAGCGTAACGGGCGGGAGTGAGCAGTTCTTC.

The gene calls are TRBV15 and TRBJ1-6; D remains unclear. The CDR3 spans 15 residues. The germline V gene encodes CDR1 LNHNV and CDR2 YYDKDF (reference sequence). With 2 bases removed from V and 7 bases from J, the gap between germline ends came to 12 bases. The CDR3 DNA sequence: TGTGCCACCAGCAGAAGCAGAGACCTAAATTCACCCCTCCACTTT. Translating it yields CATSRSRDLNSPLHF.